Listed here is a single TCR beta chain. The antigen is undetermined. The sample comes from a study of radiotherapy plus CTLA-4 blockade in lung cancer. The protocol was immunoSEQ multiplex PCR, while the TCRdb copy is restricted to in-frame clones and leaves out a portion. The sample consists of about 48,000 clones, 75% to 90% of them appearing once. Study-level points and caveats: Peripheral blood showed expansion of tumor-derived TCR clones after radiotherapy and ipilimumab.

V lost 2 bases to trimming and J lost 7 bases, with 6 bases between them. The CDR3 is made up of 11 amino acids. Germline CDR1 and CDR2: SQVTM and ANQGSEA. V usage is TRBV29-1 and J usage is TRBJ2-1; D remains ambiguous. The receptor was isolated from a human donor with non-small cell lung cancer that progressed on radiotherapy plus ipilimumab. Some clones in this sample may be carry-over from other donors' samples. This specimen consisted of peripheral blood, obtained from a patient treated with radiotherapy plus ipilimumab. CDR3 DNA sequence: TGCAGCGTTGAACAGTATAATGAGCAGTTCTTC. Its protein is CSVEQYNEQFF.